This T cell receptor (beta chain) comes out of a study of cytomegalovirus exposure and HLA in healthy donors. Looked up from germline, CDR1 is SGHNT and CDR2 is YYREEE (reference sequence). The ends were cut back, 2 bases at V and 6 bases at J, with 12 bases in the middle. The CDR3 has 13 amino acids. Primers: 60 Vbeta forward and 13 Jbeta reverse. TCRdb's copy holds only in-frame clones and misses some; the assay was immunoSEQ multiplex PCR. Its clone listing holds about 72,000 clones. The clonotype originates from a man aged 40-49 years in good health and CMV-seronegative. The J gene is TRBJ2-7, the V gene TRBV5-4, with no clear D. The sequencing sample was made of PBMCs. The CDR3 DNA reads as TGTGCCAGCAGCTTTGGCCGGGTGGGCGAGCAGTACTTC. Translation gives CASSFGRVGEQYF.